This T cell receptor beta chain was sequenced during a study of T cell responses to AZD1222 COVID-19 vaccine. Study-level points and caveats: The donor cohort was predominantly white British with a female majority, and clonal diversity may have been underestimated. Breadth and depth of Spike-specific TCRs rose after two AZD1222 doses.

Only in-frame clones appear in the TCRdb table, and some are missing; sequencing was by immunoSEQ multiplex PCR. The sample lists some 130,000 clones, around 90% occurring once. Notes on this clone: As yet, its antigen is unknown.

After removal of 10 bases from V and 10 bases from J, the junction contained 7 bases not matched to a gene. The CDR3 spans 12 residues. Germline V gives CDR1 LGHDT, CDR2 YNNKEL (reference sequence). This specimen consisted of peripheral blood, obtained on day 0 of AZD1222 vaccination. This receptor was obtained from an adult in good health. The rearrangement joins TRBV3-1 (or the pseudogene TRBV3-2) to TRBJ1-2; 12 nucleotides agree with TRBD1. Here the CDR3 reads CATRGTGGDYTF. The CDR3 DNA reads TGTGCCACCAGGGGGACAGGGGGCGACTACACCTTC.